This TCR beta chain was profiled in a study of T cell responses to AZD1222 COVID-19 vaccine. Assay used: immunoSEQ multiplex PCR; TCRdb lists only in-frame clones, some missing. Altogether tens of thousands of clones are present, around 83% being singletons, with the ten largest covering more than 10%. The sequence derives from an adult in good health. The specimen was peripheral blood, collected on day 0 of AZD1222 vaccination.

The CDR3 region has the DNA TGTGCCAGCAGCAAAGAGGGGACTATCCGTCCCAGGGGGTACGAGCAGTACTTC. This translates into CASSKEGTIRPRGYEQYF. The V gene is TRBV21-1, the J gene TRBJ2-7. TRBV21-1 is flagged as a pseudogene. This CDR3 is built from 18 residues.